This T cell receptor (beta chain) was sequenced during a study of CD8 T cells in Susac syndrome. An input of about 0.5 to 1 ug of RNA was subjected to reverse transcription using random hexamers. MiXCR was run by TCRdb on the immunoSEQ multiplex PCR reads, yielding one entry per CDR3 protein. The data show about 300,000 distinct CDR3 sequences, with roughly 85% seen just once and about 0.22% held by the top ten. V dropped 0 bases and J dropped 7; count of bases not matched to a gene: 7. Germline V gives CDR1 MNHEY, CDR2 SMNVEV (reference sequence). This CDR3 spans 15 amino acids. The multiple sclerosis controls comprised treatment-naive patients whose relapsing-remitting disease was stable or active.

Sequences were obtained from CD8+ T cells from PBMCs. This chain uses TRBV27 with TRBJ1-2; 8 positions match TRBD1. The origin of this receptor is a human donor with multiple sclerosis. The CDR3 spells CASSLSMQGAGGYTF. The CDR3, as DNA: TGTGCCAGCAGTTTATCGATGCAGGGGGCTGGTGGCTACACCTTC.